This T cell receptor (beta chain) was found in a study of control samples from healthy donors and cancer patients. V lost 4 bases to trimming and J lost 4 bases; unmatched junction nucleotides: 1. Per germline, CDR1 SGHTA and CDR2 FQGNSA. The CDR3 loop spans 14 amino acids. Libraries were prepared by immunoSEQ multiplex PCR; TCRdb keeps only in-frame clonotypes and omits some of them. Of 60,000 to 65,000 clones listed, about 82% are singletons. This sequence was found in a middle-aged man in good health. Sequencing was performed on blood. The rearrangement links TRBV7-2 to TRBJ2-3, with 11 nucleotides matching TRBD2. The CDR3 DNA sequence: TGTGCCAGCAGCTCACTAGCGGGGGCAGATACGCAGTATTTT. It translates to CASSSLAGADTQYF.